This T cell receptor beta chain emerged from a study of blood T cell repertoires in COVID-19. This clone was recorded once. Only in-frame clones appear in the TCRdb table, and some are missing; sequencing was by immunoSEQ multiplex PCR. This table has under 300,000 clones, roughly 89% appearing once. Germline CDR1 reads MNHEY; CDR2 reads SMNVEV (reference sequence). The CDR3 spans 15 residues. J gave up 2 bases and V 0 bases, and 4 bases lay outside the gene matches. Material for sequencing was peripheral blood. The TCR sequence derives from a woman between 55 and 75 years old with COVID-19, enrolled during active disease. This chain uses TRBV27 with TRBJ2-7; 7 positions match TRBD2. The DNA for the CDR3 is TGTGCCAGCAGTTTATCTGGCGGGGGAACCTACGAGCAGTACTTC. This gives the protein CASSLSGGGTYEQYF.